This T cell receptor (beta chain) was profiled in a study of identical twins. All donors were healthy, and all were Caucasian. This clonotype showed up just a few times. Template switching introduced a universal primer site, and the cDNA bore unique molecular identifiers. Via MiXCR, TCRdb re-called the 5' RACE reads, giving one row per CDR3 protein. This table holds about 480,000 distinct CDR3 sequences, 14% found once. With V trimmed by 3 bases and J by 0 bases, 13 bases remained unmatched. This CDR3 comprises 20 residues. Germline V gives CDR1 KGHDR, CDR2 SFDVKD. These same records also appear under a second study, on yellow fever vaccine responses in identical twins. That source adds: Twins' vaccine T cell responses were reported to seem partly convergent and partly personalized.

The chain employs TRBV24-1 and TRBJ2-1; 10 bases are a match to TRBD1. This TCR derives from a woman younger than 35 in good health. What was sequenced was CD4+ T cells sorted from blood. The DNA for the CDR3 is TGTGCCACCAGTGATGGGTTCGGACAGGGGGGCGGGAGCTCCTACAATGAGCAGTTCTTC. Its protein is CATSDGFGQGGGSSYNEQFF.